Listed here are 12 T cell receptor beta chains from one sample, sequenced in a study of cytomegalovirus exposure and HLA in healthy donors (dated by TCRdb to the late 2010s). Libraries were made using the immunoSEQ multiplex PCR assay. The immuneACCESS repertoire file appears here via TCRdb, limited to in-frame rearrangements. These files lack a portion of the clones; in checked studies, under half of the deficit traces to unresolved V genes, and the cause of the others is not known. The sample contains roughly 150,000 clones, approximately 87% of them found a single time. 4.5% to 7% of the sample goes to the ten largest clones. Sequenced input: PBMCs. The receptors derive from a woman between 25 and 40 years old in good health and CMV-seronegative.

The chain combines TRBV5-5 with TRBJ1-5; maybe TRBD1 (5 bases). The CDR3 has 13 amino acids. The V gene's germline CDR1 is SGHKS and CDR2 YYEKEE (reference sequence). V lost 3 bases and J lost 7, with 11 bases in between. The CDR3 is CASSSGSDQPQHF. CDR3 coding DNA: TGTGCCAGCAGCTCAGGGTCCGACCAGCCCCAGCATTTT.

The rearrangement links TRBV4-2 to TRBJ1-1; D unclear. With 0 bases removed from V and 3 bases from J, the gap between germline ends came to 8 bases. This CDR3 spans 14 amino acids. Germline lookup yields CDR1 LGHNA and CDR2 YNFKEQ. CDR3 sequence reads: CASSQDGGHTEAFF. DNA for the CDR3: TGTGCCAGCAGCCAAGATGGAGGACACACTGAAGCTTTCTTT.

J is TRBJ2-2 and V is TRBV7-8, with TRBD2 identical over 14 bases. This CDR3 region has 15 residues. Germline loops: CDR1 SGHVS, CDR2 FQNEAQ. V dropped 5 bases and J dropped 6; count of bases not matched to a gene: 2. The CDR3 nucleotides are TGTGCCAGCAGCATGACTAGCGGGGGGGCCGGGGAGCTGTTTTTT. Translating gives CASSMTSGGAGELFF. Together with reference TRBV7-8 and TRBJ2-2, the CDR3 gives the full variable domain: GAGVSQSPRYKVAKRGQDVALRCDPISGHVSLFWYQQALGQGPEFLTYFQNEAQLDKSGLPSDRFFAERPEGSVSTLKIQRTQQEDSAVYLCASSMTSGGAGELFFGEGSRLTVL.

The CDR3 DNA reads TGTGCCAGCAGCTCGACGGGGGGGCCGACAGATACGCAGTATTTT. It translates to CASSSTGGPTDTQYF. V gene TRBV7-3 combines with J gene TRBJ2-3; TRBD2 aligns across 8 bases. The junction had 6 bases not matched to a gene; V was cut back by 4 bases and J by 3 bases. From germline, CDR1 is SGHTA and CDR2 FQGTGA. This CDR3 has 15 amino acids.

This clone occurred once. The CDR3: CASSHRDRAYGYTF. In nucleotides, the CDR3 is TGTGCCAGCAGCCATAGGGACAGGGCCTATGGCTACACCTTC. This chain links TRBV6-5 with TRBJ1-2, with 9 positions matching TRBD1. The CDR3 runs to 14 residues. Trimming at V came to 6 bases and at J to 4 bases, leaving 6 bases not matched to a gene. Per germline, CDR1 MNHEY and CDR2 SVGAGI.

CDR3 amino acids: CASSQVRFEDSPLHF. The CDR3 nucleotides are TGCGCCAGCAGCCAAGTAAGATTTGAGGATTCACCCCTCCACTTT. The rearrangement links TRBV4-3 to TRBJ1-6; D is unclear. With 1 base removed from V and 8 bases from J, the gap between germline ends came to 12 bases. There are 15 residues in the CDR3. Germline CDR1 and CDR2: LGHNA and YSLEER.

V usage is TRBV19 and J usage is TRBJ1-2, with D possibly TRBD1 on 6 matching bases. The CDR3 sequence is 12 residues long. The germline V gene encodes CDR1 LNHDA and CDR2 SQIVND (reference sequence). V lost 10 bases and J 8 bases, leaving 17 bases between the germline ends. CDR3 region: CATGDTTIGYTF. The CDR3 DNA follows: TGTGCCACGGGGGACACAACTATCGGCTACACCTTC.

The gene calls are TRBV7-6 and TRBJ2-2; 7 positions agree with TRBD2. CDR1 and CDR2 (germline): SGHVS, FNYEAQ. V was clipped by 3 bases and J by 0 bases; unmatched bases: 4. The CDR3 has 16 residues. The DNA of the CDR3 is TGTGCCAGCAGCTTCTTAGCGGGTTCGAACACCGGGGAGCTGTTTTTT. Amino acid sequence: CASSFLAGSNTGELFF.

This clone appeared once. CDR3 loop: CASSVKEAGGPGQFF. The CDR3 DNA reads TGTGCCAGCAGCGTCAAAGAAGCGGGAGGGCCCGGGCAGTTCTTC. J is TRBJ2-1 and V is TRBV9; 10 positions match TRBD2. Germline V gives CDR1 SGDLS, CDR2 YYNGEE. CDR3 length: 15 amino acids. V was pared by 2 bases and J by 12 bases, with 11 bases of the junction left unmatched.

This chain uses TRBV5-5 with TRBJ2-5, with D possibly TRBD1 on 5 matching bases. The CDR3 sequence is 15 residues long. CDR1 is SGHKS, CDR2 YYEKEE, per germline (reference sequence). Trimming shortened V by 4 bases and J by 2 bases, and 15 bases separated the two germline ends. The chain's CDR3 is CASSPSFREQETQYF. The CDR3 DNA is TGTGCCAGCAGCCCCAGTTTCAGGGAACAAGAGACCCAGTACTTC.

This chain joins TRBV2 and TRBJ1-2; TRBD1 might be the D (5 bases). Germline V lookup: CDR1 SNHLY, CDR2 FYNNEI. The CDR3 consists of 14 residues. Deletions cut 3 bases from V and 4 bases from J, with 12 bases between. The CDR3 DNA follows: TGTGCCAGCAGTGACAGGGCAATCTTCTATGGCTACACCTTC. It is translated as CASSDRAIFYGYTF.

The rearrangement joins TRBV10-3 to TRBJ1-2; the D is unclear. The CDR3 is 14 residues long. V lost 2 bases to trimming and J lost 7 bases, with 14 bases between them. The germline V gene encodes CDR1 ENHRY and CDR2 SYGVKD. The CDR3 loop reads CAISEGGEGLGYTF. The CDR3 nucleotides read TGTGCCATCAGTGAGGGTGGCGAGGGTCTTGGCTACACCTTC.